This is a list of T cell receptor beta chains from one sample in a study of blood T cells in healthy people across ages. Via MiXCR, TCRdb re-called the 5' RACE reads, giving one row per CDR3 protein. The sample lists 600,000 or so distinct CDR3 sequences, approximately 30% occurring once. Material: blood. Receptors originate from a woman older than 75 in good health. Each CDR3 is given with its conserved first and last residue. The D gene is left open where the match is weak. Some rows have no size entry. The others give once, few or many, or a class for an expanded clone.

many	TRBV6-1	.	TRBJ2-7	TGTGCCAGCAGCCCTCGGTGGGGGTCGGGCGGCGCCTACGAGCAGTACTTC	CASSPRWGSGGAYEQYF
many	TRBV7-2	.	TRBJ2-3	TGTGCCAGCAGCTTTAGGTGGGGGGTCACAGATACGCAGTATTTT	CASSFRWGVTDTQYF
once	TRBV12-3/TRBV12-4	TRBD1	TRBJ1-1	TGTGCCAGCAGGGGAGGGACAGGGGGGACGAACACTGAAGCTTTCTTT	CASRGGTGGTNTEAFF
.	TRBV10-3	.	TRBJ1-5	TGTGCCATCACGAGCTCTGCAAATCAGCCCCAGCATTTT	CAITSSANQPQHF
few	TRBV7-9	.	TRBJ2-3	TGTGCCAGCAGCTTAATGGCGGGGAGCACAGATACGCAGTATTTT	CASSLMAGSTDTQYF
many	TRBV5-1	TRBD2	TRBJ2-5	TGCGCCAGCAGCTTGGGACTAGCGGGGGTAACAGAGACCCAGTACTTC	CASSLGLAGVTETQYF
.	TRBV5-1	.	TRBJ1-1	TGCGCCAGCAGCATCAGAGAGAACACTGAAGCTTTCTTT	CASSIRENTEAFF
many	TRBV10-3	.	TRBJ1-5	TGTGCCATCAGTGACGAGGGGAGCAATCAGCCCCAGCATTTT	CAISDEGSNQPQHF
many	TRBV12-3/TRBV12-4	.	TRBJ2-1	TGTGCCAGCAGTTCGCGGGATGCTGAGCAGTTCTTC	CASSSRDAEQFF
many	TRBV7-2	.	TRBJ2-5	TGTGCCAGCAGCTTGGACAGCGGCCACCAAGAGACCCAGTACTTC	CASSLDSGHQETQYF
many	TRBV5-4	.	TRBJ2-5	TGTGCCAGCAGCTTCGAAGGGACGGGTGGGAAGACCCAGTACTTC	CASSFEGTGGKTQYF
.	TRBV20-1	.	TRBJ2-3	TGCAGTGCTAGAGATCACAAAGTGAGACCTCCCCCAGATACGCAGTATTTT	CSARDHKVRPPPDTQYF
few	TRBV20-1	.	TRBJ1-1	TGCAGTGCTAGAATCCAATCTGTGAACACTGAAGCTTTCTTT	CSARIQSVNTEAFF
.	TRBV7-9	.	TRBJ2-7	TGTGCCAGCGGCTTAGATGGGCATAGCTCCTACAATGAGCAGTACTTC	CASGLDGHSSYNEQYF
.	TRBV4-3	.	TRBJ2-5	TGCGCCAGCAGCCCCACCGGAACTAGTTACGAGACCCAGTACTTC	CASSPTGTSYETQYF
few	TRBV7-6	TRBD1	TRBJ2-3	TGTGCCAGCAGCCAAACCCCCCGACAGGGTAGTAGAACAGATACGCAGTATTTT	CASSQTPRQGSRTDTQYF
many	TRBV19	.	TRBJ2-7	TGTGCCAGTAGTGTCCATTCCGGGACACAAAGGTCCTACGAGCAGTACTTC	CASSVHSGTQRSYEQYF